The clone carrying this T cell receptor (beta chain) appeared a few times. No antigen is known for it. This specimen belongs to a study of T-cell memory formation after mild COVID-19. General study findings and limits: Contracting CD4+ clones were located mainly in CM and EM, and CD8+ clones in EMRA.

TCRdb re-called the 5' RACE reads through MiXCR, storing one row per CDR3 protein. The top ten clones hold approximately 12% of a sample with 400,000 or so distinct CDR3 sequences, roughly 21% of them seen once. This CDR3 is 14 amino acids long. Per germline, CDR1 ENHRY and CDR2 SYGVKD. Trimming cost V 3 bases and J 8 bases; bases outside gene matches: 7. The sequence was collected from an adult woman who had mild COVID-19 (a few samples of this study predate the infection). Cell type and time point are not known. Sequences were obtained from PBMCs or a T cell subset sorted from them (not recorded which). The J gene is TRBJ1-1, the V gene TRBV10-3; 9 bases map to TRBD1. CDR3 loop: CAISELQGAGEAFF. In DNA form, the CDR3 reads TGTGCCATCAGTGAATTACAGGGGGCAGGAGAAGCTTTCTTT.